This TCR beta chain was retrieved from a study of shared clonotypes between healthy human individuals. Germline CDR1 and CDR2: SGHVS and FNYEAQ. This CDR3 has 15 amino acids. The trim removed 10 bases at V and 5 bases at J, leaving 12 bases unmatched. Each subset's genomic DNA was split evenly across several immunoSEQ plates. The data were produced by immunoSEQ multiplex PCR, yet TCRdb's version contains in-frame clones alone and is incomplete. The table has 520,000 or so clones, around 74% seen once; the top ten hold approximately 13%. The sequencing sample was made of PBMCs. The receptor's source is a woman in her thirties or forties in good health. Some clones in this sample may be carry-over from other donors' samples. The V call is TRBV7-6, the J call TRBJ2-2, with 8 bases lining up with TRBD1. The CDR3 loop is CATLTTRGRTGELFF. CDR3 DNA sequence: TGTGCCACCCTAACGACCAGGGGGCGAACCGGGGAGCTGTTTTTT.